A single sample gave rise to the 16 T cell receptor beta chains below, sequenced in a study of breast tumors, draining lymph nodes, adjacent tissues. TCRdb analysed the multiplex PCR reads with MiXCR anew, one entry per CDR3 protein. The repertoire holds 170,000 or so distinct CDR3 sequences, with 30% to 35% as singletons. Samples came from axillary lymph nodes draining the breast cancer. The sequenced sample was axillary lymph node tissue. The source of these receptors is a female donor with breast cancer. Some clones in this sample may be carry-over from other donors' samples.

The gene calls are TRBV6-2 or TRBV6-3 and TRBJ2-5; D gene uncertain. Trimming took 6 bases from V and 2 from J, leaving 7 bases between them. Germline CDR1 is MNHEY and CDR2 is SVGEGT. The CDR3 spans 12 residues. The CDR3, as DNA: TGTGCCAGCAGAGCTACACAAGAGACCCAGTACTTC. Protein: CASRATQETQYF.

Ten or more counts support this clonotype. The genes are TRBV9 and TRBJ2-5, with TRBD2 matching over 10 bases. Per the germline V gene, CDR1 is SGDLS and CDR2 is YYNGEE. V lost 4 bases to trimming and J lost 5 bases; unmatched junction nucleotides: 14. This CDR3 region has 17 residues. DNA for the CDR3: TGTGCCAGCAGCTATACCTCCGGGACTAGCGAGGCGGAGACCCAGTACTTC. Its translation: CASSYTSGTSEAETQYF.

This clonotype appeared a few times. The chain carries TRBV6-6 and TRBJ1-5, with TRBD1 matching 9 bases. After removal of 3 bases from V and 5 bases from J, the junction contained 8 bases not matched to a gene. Germline CDR1 is MNHNY and CDR2 is SVGAGI (reference sequence). The CDR3 covers 16 residues. The DNA for the CDR3 is TGTGCCAGCAGTTATACCCCGGGACAGGGCTATCAGCCCCAGCATTTT. Amino acid sequence: CASSYTPGQGYQPQHF.

The CDR3 protein is CASSQIPGQGDQPQHF. CDR3 DNA: TGTGCCAGCAGCCAAATTCCGGGACAGGGGGATCAGCCCCAGCATTTT. The rearrangement joins TRBV4-2 to TRBJ1-5, with 11 bases lining up with TRBD1. After removal of 2 bases from V and 5 bases from J, the junction contained 5 bases not matched to a gene. Germline CDR1 and CDR2: LGHNA and YNFKEQ. The CDR3 covers 16 residues.

This clonotype was counted at least ten times. The J gene is TRBJ2-5, the V gene TRBV7-2, with TRBD1 as a possible D gene (6 bases). The CDR3 spans 15 residues. Germline V CDR1 and CDR2: SGHTA, FQGNSA. Trimming cost V 6 bases and J 5 bases, with 19 bases left between them. The CDR3 here is CASRRGGGFLETQYF. CDR3 nucleotide sequence: TGTGCCAGCAGGAGAGGGGGTGGGTTTTTGGAGACCCAGTACTTC. The whole variable domain, filled in from reference TRBV7-2 and TRBJ2-5, reads GAGVSQSPSNKVTEKGKDVELRCDPISGHTALYWYRQSLGQGLEFLIYFQGNSAPDKSGLPSDRFSAERTGGSVSTLTIQRTQQEDSAVYLCASRRGGGFLETQYFGPGTRLLVL.

The chain carries TRBV20-1 and TRBJ2-3; perhaps TRBD2 as D (6 bases). TRBJ2-7 matches the DNA end more closely, so the J call is doubtful. Germline-derived CDR1 and CDR2 are DFQATT and SNEGSKA (reference sequence). This CDR3 has 13 residues. The DNA of the CDR3 is TGCAGTGCTCCGGCGGGGAGCACAGATGCGCAGTACTTC. Translating it yields CSAPAGSTDAQYF.

This clonotype was seen a few times. The chain has TRBV6-2 or TRBV6-3 and TRBJ1-2, with TRBD1 as a possible D gene (5 bases). Trimming removed 4 bases at V and 8 bases at J, with 20 bases between. CDR1 is MNHEY and CDR2 is SVGEGT in the germline V gene. This CDR3 spans 15 amino acids. The CDR3: CASSWGSGGTHGYTF. The CDR3 nucleotides are TGTGCCAGCAGTTGGGGGTCGGGAGGGACCCACGGCTACACCTTC.

This clonotype was recorded many times. The rearrangement uses TRBV10-2 and TRBJ1-2; no clear D gene. Germline CDR1 WSHSY, CDR2 SAAADI. The CDR3 totals 16 residues. The germline V and J ends were trimmed by 6 bases and 0 bases, with 17 bases remaining between them. CDR3 residues: CASSNPLWDTNYGYTF. The CDR3 DNA sequence: TGCGCCAGCAGCAACCCGTTGTGGGATACTAACTATGGCTACACCTTC.

The chain recombines TRBV29-1 with TRBJ1-1; 8 bases fit TRBD1. The CDR3 sequence is 12 residues long. CDR1 is SQVTM and CDR2 is ANQGSEA in the germline V gene. V lost 6 bases and J lost 3; bases outside the gene matches: 3. The CDR3 DNA follows: TGCAGCGTCAAGACAGGGGACACTGAAGCTTTCTTT. Amino acids: CSVKTGDTEAFF.

This clonotype was detected ten times or more. The chain has TRBV5-6 and TRBJ2-3; 7 nucleotides agree with TRBD2. Germline V CDR1 and CDR2: SGHDT, YYEEEE. The CDR3 extends over 16 amino acids. V was clipped by 1 base and J by 2 bases; unmatched bases: 7. For the CDR3, the DNA is TGTGCCAGCAGCTTGAGACTAGCCCAATTCACAGATACGCAGTATTTT. Translated: CASSLRLAQFTDTQYF.

This clonotype was counted many times. The rearrangement links TRBV16 to TRBJ2-5; D is undetermined. V was cut by 6 bases and J by 5 bases, with 16 bases left in between. CDR3 length: 14 residues. Looked up from germline, CDR1 is KGHSY and CDR2 is FQNENV. The CDR3 DNA reads TGTGCCAGCAGTGTCGAAGGTTTGAGGGAGACCCAGTACTTC. It encodes CASSVEGLRETQYF.

Notes on this clonotype: This could be a read error, since a much larger clone is one nucleotide away. The CDR3 end shows no conserved phenylalanine or tryptophan, and so a read error is likely. The rearrangement uses TRBV30 and TRBJ1-2, with D perhaps matching TRBD1 (5 bases). V was pared by 3 bases and J by 5 bases, with 16 bases between. Germline V gene sequence: CDR1 GTSNPN, CDR2 SVGIG (reference sequence). The length of the CDR3 is 14 residues. The CDR3 DNA follows: TGTGCCTGGAGGCCTGGCGGGGGGAAGTATGGCTACACCCTC. This gives the protein CAWRPGGGKYGYTL.

To note about this clonotype: Its ends do not fully match the called genes, so a read error is possible. The chain is built from TRBV24-1 and TRBJ2-5; no definite D call. The CDR3 runs 15 residues. Germline CDR1 and CDR2: KGHDR and SFDVKD. CDR3 region: CATSDPRQLQETQNF. As DNA, the CDR3 is TGTGCCACCAGTGACCCCAGGCAGCTTCAAGAGACCCAGAACTTC.

This clonotype was seen at least ten times. This rearrangement joins TRBV9 to TRBJ2-1, with TRBD2 identical over 9 bases. CDR3 size: 16 residues. Germline CDR1 is SGDLS and CDR2 is YYNGEE. V was clipped by 0 bases and J by 3 bases; unmatched bases: 4. CDR3 loop: CASSVGTTSGYNEQFF. The CDR3 nucleotides read TGTGCCAGCAGCGTAGGAACGACTAGCGGCTACAATGAGCAGTTCTTC.

Concerning this clonotype itself: The junction differs from germline at one of its ends, possibly a read error. V is TRBV6-5 and J is TRBJ1-5; D is undetermined. Germline V lookup: CDR1 MNHEY, CDR2 SVGAGI. The CDR3 has 13 residues. The CDR3: CASSHSLGQPQHF. CDR3 coding DNA: TGTGCCAGCAGTCACTCACTTGGACAGCCCCAGCATTTT.

This clonotype showed up many times. V gene TRBV7-8 combines with J gene TRBJ2-5; TRBD1 agrees at 11 bases. This CDR3 contains 16 residues. Trimming cost V 3 bases and J 5 bases; bases outside gene matches: 8. CDR1 and CDR2 from the germline V gene are SGHVS and FQNEAQ. The CDR3 loop reads CASSLLGQGAGETQYF. The CDR3 nucleotides are TGTGCCAGCAGCTTGCTAGGACAGGGGGCGGGGGAGACCCAGTACTTC.